The rows below give T cell receptor beta chains drawn from one sample of a study of T-cell memory formation after mild COVID-19. TCRdb reprocessed the 5' RACE reads via MiXCR and lists one record per CDR3 protein. The sample has 240,000 or so distinct CDR3 sequences; approximately 10% are singletons. The sample was PBMCs or a T cell subset sorted from them (not recorded which). Receptors were obtained from a man in his late teens or twenties who had mild COVID-19 (a few samples of this study predate the infection). Cell type and time point are not known. Both conserved end residues are part of each CDR3. A D gene is named only where the DNA matches it firmly. Expanded clones get a size class; other rows say once, few or many, or leave the size out.

v_call	j_call	clone_size	d_call	cdr3_nt	cdr3_aa
TRBV5-4	TRBJ2-5	NA	NA	TGTGCCAGCAGCGGGGGACTCGTAGCTGAGACCCAGTACTTC	CASSGGLVAETQYF
TRBV12-3/TRBV12-4	TRBJ1-4	NA	NA	TGTGCCAGCAGCTGGCGGGACCCGGGGGGGGAAAAACTGTTTTTT	CASSWRDPGGEKLFF
TRBV21-1	TRBJ2-7	few	NA	TGTGCCAGCAGCAAAGAGAGGGTGTCAATACTCCTTACCGAGCAGTACTTC	CASSKERVSILLTEQYF
TRBV27	TRBJ2-1	NA	NA	TGTGCCAGCTGTCTGGGGGGACCTTCCTACAATGAGCAGTTCTTC	CASCLGGPSYNEQFF
TRBV10-3	TRBJ2-5	NA	NA	TGTGCCATCAGTGAGTCGTTGGGGGAAAAAGAGACCCAGTACTTC	CAISESLGEKETQYF
TRBV24-1	TRBJ2-1	few	NA	TGTGCCACCAGTGACCGGGGACTGAGAGGGAATGAGCAGTTCTTC	CATSDRGLRGNEQFF
TRBV7-9	TRBJ2-3	many	NA	TGTGCCAGCAGCGACAGGAAAGATACGCAGTATTTT	CASSDRKDTQYF
TRBV7-2	TRBJ2-2	few	NA	TGTGCCAGCAGCGCGGGCCTTTCGGGGGAGCTGTTTTTT	CASSAGLSGELFF
TRBV4-1	TRBJ2-7	many	NA	TGCGCCAGCAGCCACACTAATCGGGCCGAGCAGTACTTC	CASSHTNRAEQYF
TRBV18	TRBJ1-2	few	NA	TGTGCCAGCTCACCACCAAATAGCGAAGGCTACACCTTC	CASSPPNSEGYTF
TRBV2	TRBJ2-1	NA	NA	TGTGCCAGCAGTGGCAGGGGCCACAATGAGCAGTTCTTC	CASSGRGHNEQFF
TRBV11-2	TRBJ2-5	few	TRBD2	TGTGCCAGCAGCTTAGTCCCTAGCGGGGGGGCCCGGTACTTC	CASSLVPSGGARYF
TRBV28	TRBJ1-2	few	NA	TGTGCCAGCAGTAGGCATATAGGGGGGAACTATGGCTACACCTTC	CASSRHIGGNYGYTF
TRBV3-1	TRBJ1-1	NA	NA	TGTGCCAGCAGCCAATGGGCAGGGTATGTCGACACTGAAGCTTTCTTT	CASSQWAGYVDTEAFF
TRBV5-1	TRBJ1-1	few	NA	TGCGCCAGCAGCTTGGGCAGTCAAATGAACACTGAAGCTTTCTTT	CASSLGSQMNTEAFF
TRBV5-1	TRBJ2-7	many	NA	TGCGCCAGCACCGAACAGAACTCCTACGAGCAGTACTTC	CASTEQNSYEQYF
TRBV6-5	TRBJ1-5	few	TRBD1	TGTGCCAGCAGGAAACAGGGGAATCAGCCCCAGCATTTT	CASRKQGNQPQHF
TRBV10-3	TRBJ2-2	many	NA	TGTGCCATCAGGACGGACAGGAACACCGGGGAGCTGTTTTTT	CAIRTDRNTGELFF
TRBV7-3	TRBJ2-3	few	TRBD2	TGTGCCAGCAGCCCGGGGACTAGCGGGGGAGGTAGGCAGTATTTT	CASSPGTSGGGRQYF
TRBV7-2	TRBJ2-3	many	NA	TGTGCCAGCAGCTTAGTCTCTAGCGTCTTCACAGATACGCAGTATTTT	CASSLVSSVFTDTQYF
TRBV5-1	TRBJ1-5	NA	NA	TGCGCCAGCAGCTTATCTCAGCCCCAGCATTTT	CASSLSQPQHF
TRBV9	TRBJ2-1	few	TRBD1	TGTGCCAGCAGCGTAGAGGGACAGGAATACAATGAGCAGTTCTTC	CASSVEGQEYNEQFF
TRBV5-1	TRBJ1-2	few	NA	TGCGCCAGCAGCTTGGTACCGGGGGCTAATGGCTACACCTTC	CASSLVPGANGYTF
TRBV4-3	TRBJ1-6	few	NA	TGCGCCAGCAGCCAATCCTCCTCGGACATCGGTTCACCCCTCCACTTT	CASSQSSSDIGSPLHF
TRBV5-1	TRBJ2-7	NA	NA	TGCGCCAGTACAAGAAGCAGGGGACACGAGCAGTACTTC	CASTRSRGHEQYF
TRBV29-1	TRBJ2-3	few	NA	TGCAGCGTTGGACCTAAACTCACAGATACGCAGTATTTT	CSVGPKLTDTQYF
TRBV27	TRBJ2-7	NA	NA	TGTGCCAGCAAGGGACGGGGGACAGATTCTTACGAGCAGTACTTC	CASKGRGTDSYEQYF
TRBV7-9	TRBJ1-1	many	NA	TGTGCCAGCAGCGCCTCATCGGGGAGCACTGAAGCTTTCTTT	CASSASSGSTEAFF
TRBV15	TRBJ1-6	few	NA	TGTGCCACCAGGGGCGAAATAGGTTCACCCCTCCACTTT	CATRGEIGSPLHF
TRBV20-1	TRBJ1-1	many	NA	TGCAGTGCTAGGCCGGCGAACACTGAAGCTTTCTTT	CSARPANTEAFF
TRBV6-5	TRBJ2-7	few	NA	TGTGCCAGCGTTAGGACCGGGACTCCCCACGAGCAGTACTTC	CASVRTGTPHEQYF
TRBV29-1	TRBJ2-3	NA	TRBD2	TGCAGCGTTGAAAGTGGGGGGAGGACTAGCACTTTCACAGATACGCAGTATTTT	CSVESGGRTSTFTDTQYF
TRBV5-1	TRBJ2-1	few	TRBD1	TGCGCCAGCAGCTTGTCGACAGGGAGCTTCTTCTACAATGAGCAGTTCTTC	CASSLSTGSFFYNEQFF
TRBV3-1	TRBJ2-1	NA	NA	TGTGCCAGCAGCCAGGTGGGGAAAGGCTACAATGAGCAGTTCTTC	CASSQVGKGYNEQFF
TRBV6-5	TRBJ1-5	few	NA	TGTGCCAGCAGTTCAGGAGGGAGGAGTCAGCCCCAGCATTTT	CASSSGGRSQPQHF
TRBV7-6	TRBJ2-2	NA	NA	TGTGCCAGCAGCTTATCTAGTGTTGGGTCCGGGGAGCTGTTTTTT	CASSLSSVGSGELFF
TRBV6-5	TRBJ1-2	NA	TRBD1	TGTGCCAGCAGCCCGAGGACAGGGAGCTATGGCTACACCTTC	CASSPRTGSYGYTF
TRBV12-3/TRBV12-4	TRBJ2-7	NA	NA	TGTGCCAGCAGTTTAGCGTTTCGTGCCGAGCAGTACTTC	CASSLAFRAEQYF
TRBV5-1	TRBJ2-3	few	NA	TGCGCCAGCAGCTTGGGGCAGTTACTCAGCACAGATACGCAGTATTTT	CASSLGQLLSTDTQYF
TRBV20-1	TRBJ1-2	few	NA	TGCAGTGCTAGGTCGGGGAACTATGGCTACACCTTC	CSARSGNYGYTF
TRBV7-3	TRBJ2-2	NA	TRBD2	TGTGCCAGCAGTACAGACGGGGGGGCCGGGGAGCTGTTTTTT	CASSTDGGAGELFF
TRBV11-2	TRBJ2-2	NA	NA	TGTGCCAGCAGCCAGAATACTAAAGGCCACACCGGGGAGCTGTTTTTT	CASSQNTKGHTGELFF
TRBV15	TRBJ2-2	few	NA	TGTGCCACCAGCACTCAATTCACCGGGGAGCTGTTTTTT	CATSTQFTGELFF
TRBV9	TRBJ1-5	NA	TRBD1	TGTGCCAGCAGCCCCCGAGGGGACAGTAGCAATCAGCCCCAGCATTTT	CASSPRGDSSNQPQHF
TRBV28	TRBJ1-2	NA	TRBD1	TGTGCCAGCAGACCAGGGGGGGCCAACTATGGCTACACCTTC	CASRPGGANYGYTF
TRBV5-1	TRBJ2-3	few	TRBD1	TGCGCCAGCAGCTTCCGGGACAGGGGGTCTGATACGCAGTATTTT	CASSFRDRGSDTQYF
TRBV13	TRBJ1-2	many	NA	TGTGCCAGCAGCTCAAGGCGCCAGGGGACCGTGGGCTACTATGGCTACACCTTC	CASSSRRQGTVGYYGYTF
TRBV20-1	TRBJ1-3	NA	NA	TGCAGTGCCAGGGACGGAGTAGGAAACACCATATATTTT	CSARDGVGNTIYF
TRBV6-1	TRBJ2-3	few	NA	TGTGCCAGCAGGGCGGGGGATACGCAGTATTTT	CASRAGDTQYF
TRBV7-2	TRBJ1-3	few	NA	TGTGCCAGCAGCTTAAACAGGCCCTCTGGAAACACCATATATTTT	CASSLNRPSGNTIYF
TRBV7-9	TRBJ2-3	few	TRBD2	TGTGCCAGCAGCTTACCCCAGCTAGCGGGGGCTACAGATACGCAGTATTTT	CASSLPQLAGATDTQYF
TRBV7-9	TRBJ2-1	few	NA	TGTGCCAGCAGCGAGGGGACCAATGATGAGCAGTTCTTC	CASSEGTNDEQFF
TRBV7-9	TRBJ2-5	NA	TRBD2	TGTGCCAGCAGCTCCCTCACCGGGACTAGCGGCGAGACCCAGTACTTC	CASSSLTGTSGETQYF
TRBV7-2	TRBJ2-5	few	TRBD2	TGTGCCAGCAGCTTATATCCCAGCGGGGTCCCAGAGACCCAGTACTTC	CASSLYPSGVPETQYF